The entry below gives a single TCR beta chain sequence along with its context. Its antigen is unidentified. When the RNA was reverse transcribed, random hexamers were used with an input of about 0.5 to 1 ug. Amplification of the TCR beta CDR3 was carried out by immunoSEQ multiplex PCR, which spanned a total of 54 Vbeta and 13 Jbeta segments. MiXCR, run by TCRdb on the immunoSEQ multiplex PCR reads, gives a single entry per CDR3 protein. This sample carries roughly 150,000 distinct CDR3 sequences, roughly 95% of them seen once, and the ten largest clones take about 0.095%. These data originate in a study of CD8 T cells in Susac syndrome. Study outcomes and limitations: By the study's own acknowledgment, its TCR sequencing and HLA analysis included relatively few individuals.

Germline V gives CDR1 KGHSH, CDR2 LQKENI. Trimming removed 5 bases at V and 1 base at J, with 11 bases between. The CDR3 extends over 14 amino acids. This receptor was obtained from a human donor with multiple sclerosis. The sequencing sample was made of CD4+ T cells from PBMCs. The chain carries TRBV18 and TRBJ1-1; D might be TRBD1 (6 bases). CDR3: CASSDRQANTEAFF. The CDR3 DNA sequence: TGTGCCAGCTCAGATCGACAGGCGAACACTGAAGCTTTCTTT.